This is a list of T cell receptor beta chains from one sample in a study of cytomegalovirus exposure and HLA in healthy donors. Repertoires were generated with immunoSEQ multiplex PCR, while TCRdb's copy carries only in-frame clones and drops some. The sample includes about 130,000 clones, approximately 70% of them seen just once. The sequencing sample was made of PBMCs. These TCRs come from a woman in her sixties or seventies in good health and CMV-seropositive. Each CDR3 is given with its conserved first and last residue. Each record gives: J gene, D gene, V gene, clone size, CDR3 protein, CDR3 DNA. The D gene is left open where the match is weak. Expanded clones are given a class, and other clones once, few, many or no size at all.

J gene: TRBJ1-2; D gene: NA; V gene: TRBV19; clone size: NA; CDR3 protein: CASSSRPGHNYGYTF; CDR3 DNA: TGTGCCAGTAGTTCCCGCCCGGGACACAACTATGGCTACACCTTC
J gene: TRBJ2-1; D gene: NA; V gene: TRBV5-1; clone size: NA; CDR3 protein: CASSGGTDNEQFF; CDR3 DNA: TGCGCCAGCAGCGGGGGGACCGACAATGAGCAGTTCTTC
J gene: TRBJ1-1; D gene: NA; V gene: TRBV5-1; clone size: NA; CDR3 protein: CASSLYRATNTEAFF; CDR3 DNA: TGCGCCAGCAGCTTGTACAGGGCGACGAACACTGAAGCTTTCTTT
J gene: TRBJ1-2; D gene: TRBD1; V gene: TRBV28; clone size: NA; CDR3 protein: CASSWGQRYGYTF; CDR3 DNA: TGTGCCAGCAGTTGGGGACAGCGCTATGGCTACACCTTC
J gene: TRBJ2-5; D gene: NA; V gene: TRBV27; clone size: NA; CDR3 protein: CASSSLAVPETQYF; CDR3 DNA: TGTGCCAGCAGTTCGTTAGCGGTCCCGGAGACCCAGTACTTC
J gene: TRBJ2-5; D gene: TRBD2; V gene: TRBV29-1; clone size: NA; CDR3 protein: CSAGLAQETQYF; CDR3 DNA: TGCAGCGCTGGACTAGCTCAAGAGACCCAGTACTTC
J gene: TRBJ1-3; D gene: TRBD1; V gene: TRBV13; clone size: NA; CDR3 protein: CASSSRTGTSSGNTIYF; CDR3 DNA: TGTGCCAGCAGCTCTCGGACAGGTACAAGCTCTGGAAACACCATATATTTT
J gene: TRBJ1-1; D gene: NA; V gene: TRBV12-5; clone size: NA; CDR3 protein: CASGLWGGTEAFF; CDR3 DNA: TGTGCTAGTGGTTTGTGGGGGGGCACTGAAGCTTTCTTT
J gene: TRBJ1-2; D gene: TRBD1; V gene: TRBV7-2; clone size: NA; CDR3 protein: CASSSRTGGGGYTF; CDR3 DNA: TGTGCCAGCAGCTCCCGAACAGGGGGTGGGGGCTACACCTTC
J gene: TRBJ1-2; D gene: NA; V gene: TRBV28; clone size: NA; CDR3 protein: CASSSHGFYGYTF; CDR3 DNA: TGTGCCAGCAGCAGCCACGGGTTCTATGGCTACACCTTC
J gene: TRBJ1-1; D gene: TRBD1; V gene: TRBV25-1; clone size: few; CDR3 protein: CASSFPDRGTTEAFF; CDR3 DNA: TGTGCCAGCAGCTTTCCGGACAGGGGGACGACTGAAGCTTTCTTT
J gene: TRBJ2-1; D gene: TRBD2; V gene: TRBV25-1; clone size: NA; CDR3 protein: CASSSTTTSGEQFF; CDR3 DNA: TGTGCCAGCAGTTCGACAACGACTAGCGGGGAGCAGTTCTTC
J gene: TRBJ1-5; D gene: NA; V gene: TRBV6-1; clone size: NA; CDR3 protein: CASSVQNNQPQHF; CDR3 DNA: TGTGCCAGCAGTGTGCAGAACAATCAGCCCCAGCATTTT
J gene: TRBJ2-3; D gene: NA; V gene: TRBV6-5; clone size: NA; CDR3 protein: CASSYSPGTDTQYF; CDR3 DNA: TGTGCCAGCAGTTACTCCCCAGGGACAGATACGCAGTATTTT
J gene: TRBJ1-1; D gene: NA; V gene: TRBV6-1; clone size: NA; CDR3 protein: CASSEFPYTEAFF; CDR3 DNA: TGTGCCAGCAGCGAATTCCCGTACACTGAAGCTTTCTTT
J gene: TRBJ1-2; D gene: TRBD1; V gene: TRBV7-9; clone size: few; CDR3 protein: CASSLGQGRGYTF; CDR3 DNA: TGTGCCAGCAGCCTAGGACAGGGAAGGGGCTACACCTTC
J gene: TRBJ2-2; D gene: TRBD2; V gene: TRBV18; clone size: NA; CDR3 protein: CASSPAGGPTGELFF; CDR3 DNA: TGTGCCAGCTCACCAGCGGGAGGGCCTACCGGGGAGCTGTTTTTT
J gene: TRBJ1-1; D gene: TRBD1; V gene: TRBV28; clone size: few; CDR3 protein: CASRTRTGFLAEAFF; CDR3 DNA: TGTGCCAGCAGAACCCGGACAGGGTTTTTGGCTGAAGCTTTCTTT
J gene: TRBJ2-5; D gene: TRBD2; V gene: TRBV5-1; clone size: NA; CDR3 protein: CASSLELAGGGETQYF; CDR3 DNA: TGCGCCAGCAGCTTGGAACTAGCGGGAGGAGGAGAGACCCAGTACTTC
J gene: TRBJ2-3; D gene: TRBD2; V gene: TRBV11-2; clone size: NA; CDR3 protein: CASSESGRSTDTQYF; CDR3 DNA: TGTGCCAGCAGCGAAAGCGGGAGAAGCACAGATACGCAGTATTTT
J gene: TRBJ1-5; D gene: NA; V gene: TRBV10-3; clone size: NA; CDR3 protein: CAISEPDQPQHF; CDR3 DNA: TGTGCCATCAGTGAGCCTGATCAGCCCCAGCATTTT
J gene: TRBJ2-7; D gene: TRBD1; V gene: TRBV11-3; clone size: few; CDR3 protein: CASSPGTGALQYF; CDR3 DNA: TGTGCCAGCAGCCCTGGGACAGGGGCTCTCCAGTACTTC
J gene: TRBJ2-3; D gene: NA; V gene: TRBV18; clone size: NA; CDR3 protein: CASSPLTPIKDSLTPHTDTQYF; CDR3 DNA: TGTGCCAGCTCACCACTAACCCCGATAAAGGACAGTTTGACCCCACACACAGATACGCAGTATTTT
J gene: TRBJ1-4; D gene: NA; V gene: TRBV18; clone size: NA; CDR3 protein: CASSPRDSNEKLFF; CDR3 DNA: TGTGCCAGCTCACCAAGGGACTCTAATGAAAAACTGTTTTTT
J gene: TRBJ2-7; D gene: NA; V gene: TRBV13; clone size: few; CDR3 protein: CASSADRYEQYF; CDR3 DNA: TGTGCCAGCAGCGCGGACAGATACGAGCAGTACTTC
J gene: TRBJ1-5; D gene: TRBD1; V gene: TRBV27; clone size: NA; CDR3 protein: CASSSGGRQPQHF; CDR3 DNA: TGTGCCAGCAGTTCAGGGGGAAGACAGCCCCAGCATTTT
J gene: TRBJ1-5; D gene: NA; V gene: TRBV11-2; clone size: NA; CDR3 protein: CASSLEQGRNQPQHF; CDR3 DNA: TGTGCCAGCAGCTTGGAGCAGGGTCGCAATCAGCCCCAGCATTTT
J gene: TRBJ2-2; D gene: TRBD2; V gene: TRBV5-1; clone size: NA; CDR3 protein: CASRLAGGNTGELFF; CDR3 DNA: TGCGCCAGCAGACTAGCGGGAGGGAACACCGGGGAGCTGTTTTTT
J gene: TRBJ2-7; D gene: TRBD2; V gene: TRBV10-3; clone size: NA; CDR3 protein: CAINQREDSYEQYF; CDR3 DNA: TGTGCCATCAACCAGCGGGAGGACTCCTACGAGCAGTACTTC
J gene: TRBJ2-2; D gene: TRBD1; V gene: TRBV7-9; clone size: NA; CDR3 protein: CACRLGQIANTGELFF; CDR3 DNA: TGTGCCTGCCGGTTGGGACAGATCGCGAACACCGGGGAGCTGTTTTTT
J gene: TRBJ1-1; D gene: NA; V gene: TRBV2; clone size: few; CDR3 protein: CASVWNTEAFF; CDR3 DNA: TGTGCCAGCGTCTGGAACACTGAAGCTTTCTTT
J gene: TRBJ1-2; D gene: TRBD1; V gene: TRBV6-5; clone size: once; CDR3 protein: CASSYSTGGLNGYTF; CDR3 DNA: TGTGCCAGCAGTTACTCCACAGGGGGCCTGAATGGCTACACCTTC
J gene: TRBJ1-4; D gene: NA; V gene: TRBV6-5; clone size: NA; CDR3 protein: CASSYSGGKLFF; CDR3 DNA: TGTGCCAGCAGTTACAGCGGGGGAAAACTGTTTTTT
J gene: TRBJ1-2; D gene: TRBD1; V gene: TRBV28; clone size: few; CDR3 protein: CASRVGQGNYGYTF; CDR3 DNA: TGTGCCAGCAGAGTTGGACAGGGTAACTATGGCTACACCTTC
J gene: TRBJ1-1; D gene: NA; V gene: TRBV30; clone size: NA; CDR3 protein: CAGWGSLNTEAFF; CDR3 DNA: TGTGCCGGATGGGGCAGCTTGAACACTGAAGCTTTCTTT
J gene: TRBJ2-5; D gene: TRBD2; V gene: TRBV19; clone size: NA; CDR3 protein: CASSIEGRAGKETQYF; CDR3 DNA: TGTGCCAGTAGTATAGAGGGGAGGGCCGGAAAAGAGACCCAGTACTTC
J gene: TRBJ2-1; D gene: NA; V gene: TRBV28; clone size: NA; CDR3 protein: CASSKGDFYNEQFF; CDR3 DNA: TGTGCCAGCAGTAAAGGGGACTTCTACAATGAGCAGTTCTTC
J gene: TRBJ1-1; D gene: NA; V gene: TRBV5-1; clone size: NA; CDR3 protein: CASSLDNQNTEAFF; CDR3 DNA: TGCGCCAGCAGCTTGGACAACCAGAACACTGAAGCTTTCTTT
J gene: TRBJ2-7; D gene: TRBD2; V gene: TRBV4-1; clone size: NA; CDR3 protein: CASSQGLAGTYEQYF; CDR3 DNA: TGCGCCAGCAGCCAAGGACTAGCGGGTACTTACGAGCAGTACTTC
J gene: TRBJ2-7; D gene: TRBD1; V gene: TRBV4-1; clone size: NA; CDR3 protein: CASSQGQGNYEQYF; CDR3 DNA: TGCGCCAGCAGCCAGGGACAGGGCAACTACGAGCAGTACTTC
J gene: TRBJ2-7; D gene: TRBD1; V gene: TRBV5-1; clone size: NA; CDR3 protein: CASSLVGTGSNEQYF; CDR3 DNA: TGCGCCAGCAGCTTGGTCGGGACAGGGAGCAACGAGCAGTACTTC
J gene: TRBJ2-1; D gene: NA; V gene: TRBV15; clone size: NA; CDR3 protein: CATSRDHSRLGYEQFF; CDR3 DNA: TGTGCCACCAGCAGAGATCATTCGCGGCTGGGTTATGAGCAGTTCTTC
J gene: TRBJ2-3; D gene: TRBD2; V gene: TRBV5-4; clone size: few; CDR3 protein: CASSVGPRTSGRDTQYF; CDR3 DNA: TGTGCCAGCAGCGTAGGACCGCGGACTAGCGGGAGGGATACGCAGTATTTT
J gene: TRBJ2-7; D gene: TRBD1; V gene: TRBV7-7; clone size: NA; CDR3 protein: CASSPRQGFNYEQYF; CDR3 DNA: TGTGCCAGCAGCCCCCGACAGGGTTTCAACTACGAGCAGTACTTC
J gene: TRBJ1-2; D gene: NA; V gene: TRBV6-1; clone size: NA; CDR3 protein: CASSEAGGAYGYTF; CDR3 DNA: TGTGCCAGCAGTGAAGCCGGCGGAGCCTATGGCTACACCTTC
J gene: TRBJ2-2; D gene: NA; V gene: TRBV5-6; clone size: few; CDR3 protein: CASSPGGGAFGELFF; CDR3 DNA: TGTGCCAGCAGCCCGGGAGGGGGCGCGTTCGGGGAGCTGTTTTTT
J gene: TRBJ2-1; D gene: TRBD2; V gene: TRBV15; clone size: NA; CDR3 protein: CATSRDPAGVNEQFF; CDR3 DNA: TGTGCCACCAGCAGAGATCCAGCGGGAGTGAATGAGCAGTTCTTC
J gene: TRBJ1-2; D gene: NA; V gene: TRBV28; clone size: NA; CDR3 protein: CASGPSAGTGDYGYTF; CDR3 DNA: TGTGCCAGCGGACCCTCGGCCGGGACGGGGGACTATGGCTACACCTTC
J gene: TRBJ2-5; D gene: NA; V gene: TRBV28; clone size: NA; CDR3 protein: CASSLDSQETQYF; CDR3 DNA: TGTGCCAGCAGCCTGGACAGCCAAGAGACCCAGTACTTC
J gene: TRBJ2-7; D gene: TRBD2; V gene: TRBV6-5; clone size: few; CDR3 protein: CATNPGLAPAYEQYF; CDR3 DNA: TGTGCCACCAATCCCGGACTAGCGCCTGCCTACGAGCAGTACTTC
J gene: TRBJ1-1; D gene: TRBD1; V gene: TRBV5-1; clone size: few; CDR3 protein: CASSFLDRDTEAFF; CDR3 DNA: TGCGCCAGCAGCTTCCTGGACAGGGACACTGAAGCTTTCTTT
J gene: TRBJ1-2; D gene: NA; V gene: TRBV6-5; clone size: NA; CDR3 protein: CASRLHREPNYGYTF; CDR3 DNA: TGTGCCAGCAGATTACACAGGGAACCTAACTATGGCTACACCTTC
J gene: TRBJ1-3; D gene: NA; V gene: TRBV15; clone size: few; CDR3 protein: CATSRDRLTQSGNTIYF; CDR3 DNA: TGTGCCACCAGCAGAGATCGTTTAACGCAGTCTGGAAACACCATATATTTT
J gene: TRBJ1-4; D gene: TRBD1; V gene: TRBV6-1; clone size: NA; CDR3 protein: CASSEIRGSGEKLFF; CDR3 DNA: TGTGCCAGCAGTGAGATCAGGGGGTCTGGTGAAAAACTGTTTTTT
J gene: TRBJ2-5; D gene: TRBD2; V gene: TRBV9; clone size: NA; CDR3 protein: CASSLTSGALQETQYF; CDR3 DNA: TGTGCCAGCAGCCTCACTAGCGGGGCGCTACAAGAGACCCAGTACTTC
J gene: TRBJ2-1; D gene: TRBD2; V gene: TRBV9; clone size: NA; CDR3 protein: CASSLSGSRDEQFF; CDR3 DNA: TGTGCCAGCAGCCTAAGCGGGAGTCGGGATGAGCAGTTCTTC
J gene: TRBJ1-2; D gene: TRBD1; V gene: TRBV15; clone size: NA; CDR3 protein: CATSSPQGAAGYTF; CDR3 DNA: TGTGCCACCAGCAGCCCACAGGGGGCGGCTGGCTACACCTTC
J gene: TRBJ1-1; D gene: NA; V gene: TRBV5-1; clone size: NA; CDR3 protein: CASSFAGMGTEAFF; CDR3 DNA: TGCGCCAGCAGCTTCGCCGGGATGGGCACTGAAGCTTTCTTT
J gene: TRBJ2-1; D gene: TRBD1; V gene: TRBV29-1; clone size: NA; CDR3 protein: CSVIALGQGPHGPEQFF; CDR3 DNA: TGCAGCGTTATAGCCCTCGGACAGGGACCCCACGGGCCTGAGCAGTTCTTC
J gene: TRBJ2-1; D gene: TRBD2; V gene: TRBV19; clone size: NA; CDR3 protein: CASRYSGSNEQFF; CDR3 DNA: TGTGCCAGCCGCTATAGCGGGTCCAATGAGCAGTTCTTC